This note documents a single T cell receptor beta chain sequence. Its specificity is unknown. One end of the junction varies from germline; a read error may be responsible. The sample belongs to a study of post-analysis software for immune sequencing data. TCR beta cDNA libraries included unique molecular identifiers. TCRdb reprocessed the PCR reads via MiXCR and lists one record per CDR3 protein. The sample lists hundreds of thousands of distinct CDR3 sequences; 30% were seen once. General observations from the study: Comparison with controls showed significantly lower normalized Chao1 diversity in multiple sclerosis patients.

Sequencing was carried out using blood. The sequence was obtained from a girl aged 5-17 years with multiple sclerosis.

Here the CDR3 DNA reads TGTGCCAGCAGGGGTGCCCGTGCGGGGAGCTCCCACAATGAGCAGTTCTTC. Translating it yields CASRGARAGSSHNEQFF. This chain joins TRBV25-1 and TRBJ2-1; possibly TRBD2 for D (6 bases). This CDR3 is 17 amino acids long. The germline CDR1 and CDR2 sequences are MGHDK and SYGVNS.